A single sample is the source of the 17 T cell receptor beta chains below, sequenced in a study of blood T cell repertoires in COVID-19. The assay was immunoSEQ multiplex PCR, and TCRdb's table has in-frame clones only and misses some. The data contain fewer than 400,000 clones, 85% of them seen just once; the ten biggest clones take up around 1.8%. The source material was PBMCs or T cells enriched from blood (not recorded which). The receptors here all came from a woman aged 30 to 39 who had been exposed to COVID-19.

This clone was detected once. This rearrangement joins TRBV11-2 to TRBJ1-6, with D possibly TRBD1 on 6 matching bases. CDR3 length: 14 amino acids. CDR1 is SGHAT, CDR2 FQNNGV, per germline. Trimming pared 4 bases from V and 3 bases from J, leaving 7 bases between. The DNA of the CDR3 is TGTGCCAGCAGCTCGACAGGCTATAATTCACCCCTCCACTTT. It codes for CASSSTGYNSPLHF.

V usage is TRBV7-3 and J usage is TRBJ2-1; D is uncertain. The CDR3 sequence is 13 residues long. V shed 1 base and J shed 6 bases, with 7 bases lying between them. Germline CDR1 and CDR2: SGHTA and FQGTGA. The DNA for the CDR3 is TGTGCCAGCAGCTTAAACACAGTCAATGAGCAGTTCTTC. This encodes CASSLNTVNEQFF.

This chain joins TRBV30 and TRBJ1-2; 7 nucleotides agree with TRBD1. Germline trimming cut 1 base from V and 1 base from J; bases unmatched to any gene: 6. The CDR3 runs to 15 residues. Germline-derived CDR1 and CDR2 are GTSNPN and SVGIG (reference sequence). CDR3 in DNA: TGTGCCTGGAGTGCCCGGCAGGGGGGTAACTATGGCTACACCTTC. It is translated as CAWSARQGGNYGYTF.

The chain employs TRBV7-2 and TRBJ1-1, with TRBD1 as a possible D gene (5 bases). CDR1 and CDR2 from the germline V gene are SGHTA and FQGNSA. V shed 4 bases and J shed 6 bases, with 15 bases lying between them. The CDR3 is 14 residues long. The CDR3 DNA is TGTGCCAGCAGCTCGGATCAGGGTAGGTCTGAAGCTTTCTTT. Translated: CASSSDQGRSEAFF.

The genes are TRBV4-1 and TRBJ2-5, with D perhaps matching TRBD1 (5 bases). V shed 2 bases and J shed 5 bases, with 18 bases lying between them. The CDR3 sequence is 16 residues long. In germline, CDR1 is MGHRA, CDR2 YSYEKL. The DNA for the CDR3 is TGCGCCAGCAGCCAAATCGGCAGGGATGGTTCGGAGACCCAGTACTTC. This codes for CASSQIGRDGSETQYF.

The CDR3 nucleotides are TGTGCCAGCACTAGCGGGGGTGGGTACGAGCAGTACTTC. Translating it yields CASTSGGGYEQYF. This chain connects TRBV3-1 (or the pseudogene TRBV3-2) to TRBJ2-7; the match to TRBD2 covers 10 bases. V lost 7 bases and J lost 4; bases outside the gene matches: 4. The CDR3 spans 13 residues. From germline, CDR1 is LGHDT and CDR2 YNNKEL (reference sequence).

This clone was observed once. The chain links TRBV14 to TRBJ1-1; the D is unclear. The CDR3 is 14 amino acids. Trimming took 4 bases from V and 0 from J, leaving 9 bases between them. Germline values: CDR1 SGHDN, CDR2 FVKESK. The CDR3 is CASSRMGMNTEAFF. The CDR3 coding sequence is TGTGCCAGCAGCCGGATGGGCATGAACACTGAAGCTTTCTTT.

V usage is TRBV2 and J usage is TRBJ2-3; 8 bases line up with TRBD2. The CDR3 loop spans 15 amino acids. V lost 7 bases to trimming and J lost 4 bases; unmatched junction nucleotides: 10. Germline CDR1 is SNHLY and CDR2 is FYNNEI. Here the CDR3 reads CASTEGTRGSDTQYF. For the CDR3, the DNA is TGTGCCAGCACCGAGGGGACTAGGGGCTCAGATACGCAGTATTTT. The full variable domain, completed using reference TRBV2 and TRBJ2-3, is EPEVTQTPSHQVTQMGQEVILRCVPISNHLYFYWYRQILGQKVEFLVSFYNNEISEKSEIFDDQFSVERPDGSNFTLKIRSTKLEDSAMYFCASTEGTRGSDTQYFGPGTRLTVL.

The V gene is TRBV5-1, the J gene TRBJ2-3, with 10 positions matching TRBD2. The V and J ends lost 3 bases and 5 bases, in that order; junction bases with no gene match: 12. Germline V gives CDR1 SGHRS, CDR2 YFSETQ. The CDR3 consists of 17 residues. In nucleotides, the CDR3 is TGCGCCAGCAGCTACAGCGGGGGGGCTCAAGAAAGAGATACGCAGTATTTT. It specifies CASSYSGGAQERDTQYF.

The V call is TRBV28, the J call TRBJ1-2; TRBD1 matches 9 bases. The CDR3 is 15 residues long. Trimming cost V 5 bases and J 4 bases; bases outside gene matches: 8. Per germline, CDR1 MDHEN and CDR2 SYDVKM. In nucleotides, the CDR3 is TGTGCCAGCAGTGTACCGGGACAGGGTTCCTATGGCTACACCTTC. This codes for CASSVPGQGSYGYTF.

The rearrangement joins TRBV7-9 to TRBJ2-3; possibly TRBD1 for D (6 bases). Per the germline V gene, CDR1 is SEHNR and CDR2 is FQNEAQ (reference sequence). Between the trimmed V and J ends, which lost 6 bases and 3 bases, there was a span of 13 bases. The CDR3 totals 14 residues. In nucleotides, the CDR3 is TGTGCCAGCAGACCAAGGACAGCTACAGATACGCAGTATTTT. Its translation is CASRPRTATDTQYF.

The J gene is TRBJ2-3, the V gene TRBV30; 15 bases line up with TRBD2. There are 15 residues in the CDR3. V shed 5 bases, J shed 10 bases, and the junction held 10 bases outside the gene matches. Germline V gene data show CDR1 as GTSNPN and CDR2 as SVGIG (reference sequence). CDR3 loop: CAWEPGLAGGRAQYF. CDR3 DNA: TGTGCCTGGGAGCCAGGACTAGCGGGGGGGCGGGCGCAGTATTTT.

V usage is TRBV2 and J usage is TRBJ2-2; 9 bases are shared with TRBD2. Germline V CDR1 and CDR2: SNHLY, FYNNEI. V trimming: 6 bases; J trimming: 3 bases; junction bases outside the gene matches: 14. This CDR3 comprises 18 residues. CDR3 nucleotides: TGTGCCAGCAGAGGCCGGGGTAGCGGGAGTACGGACACCGGGGAGCTGTTTTTT. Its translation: CASRGRGSGSTDTGELFF.

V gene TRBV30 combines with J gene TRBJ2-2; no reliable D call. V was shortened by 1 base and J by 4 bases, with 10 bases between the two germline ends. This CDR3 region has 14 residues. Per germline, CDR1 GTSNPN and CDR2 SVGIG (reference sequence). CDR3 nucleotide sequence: TGTGCCTGGAGTGCACAGAGCTTCACCGGGGAGCTGTTTTTT. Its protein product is CAWSAQSFTGELFF.

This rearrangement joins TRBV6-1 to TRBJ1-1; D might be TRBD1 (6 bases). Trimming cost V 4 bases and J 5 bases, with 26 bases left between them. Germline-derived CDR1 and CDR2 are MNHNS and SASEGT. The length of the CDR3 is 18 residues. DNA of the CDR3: TGTGCCAGCAGTGCCCGAGGAGTACAGGGATCAAAGGCGACTGAAGCTTTCTTT. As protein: CASSARGVQGSKATEAFF.

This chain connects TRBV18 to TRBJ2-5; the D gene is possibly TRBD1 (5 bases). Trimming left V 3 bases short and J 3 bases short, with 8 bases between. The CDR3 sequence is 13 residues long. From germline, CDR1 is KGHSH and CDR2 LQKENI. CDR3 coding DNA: TGTGCCAGCTCACCGACAGACGAAGAGACCCAGTACTTC. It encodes CASSPTDEETQYF.

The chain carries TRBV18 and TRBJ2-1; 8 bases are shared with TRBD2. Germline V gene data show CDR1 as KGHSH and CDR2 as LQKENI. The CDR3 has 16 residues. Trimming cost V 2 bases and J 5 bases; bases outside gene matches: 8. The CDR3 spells CASSPIAGGQDNEQFF. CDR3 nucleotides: TGTGCCAGCTCACCAATCGCGGGGGGCCAAGACAATGAGCAGTTCTTC.